Each of the 31 T cell receptor beta chains below was sequenced from the same sample in a study of blood T cells in healthy people across ages. Using a J-beta primer mix together with a sample-barcoded 5' primer, a second PCR was run for about 6 to 12 cycles. TCRdb used MiXCR to reprocess the 5' RACE reads, holding one entry per CDR3 protein. The sample lists about 1,400,000 distinct CDR3 sequences, 35% to 45% occurring once. Input material: blood. The receptors were gathered from a woman aged 18-29 years in good health.

The chain is built from TRBV12-3 or TRBV12-4 and TRBJ2-5; D is possibly TRBD1 or TRBD2 (5 bases each). The assigned J gene may be wrong: the sequence end matches TRBJ2-7 better. This CDR3 is 16 amino acids long. As DNA, the CDR3 is TGTGCCAGCAGTTTCAGTCGGACCGGGGCCTCCTACGAGCAGTACTTC. Amino acids: CASSFSRTGASYEQYF.

This clonotype was counted a few times. In DNA form, the CDR3 reads TGTGCCAGCAGCTTTACGAACGGGGGGGAGCAGTACTTC. Protein product: CASSFTNGGEQYF. V gene TRBV7-2 combines with J gene TRBJ2-7; 7 bases match TRBD2. Germline CDR1 reads SGHTA; CDR2 reads FQGNSA. This CDR3 is built from 13 residues. V lost 3 bases and J lost 7; bases outside the gene matches: 6.

This chain links TRBV20-1 with TRBJ2-1; 9 bases map to TRBD1. The CDR3 is 15 amino acids. The trim removed 4 bases at V and 8 bases at J, leaving 12 bases unmatched. Germline-derived CDR1 and CDR2 are DFQATT and SNEGSKA (reference sequence). This CDR3 is CSAIEGTGRIDEQFF. CDR3 DNA: TGCAGTGCTATAGAGGGGACAGGGCGGATCGATGAGCAGTTCTTC.

The chain recombines TRBV11-1 with TRBJ2-5; no clear D gene. This CDR3 contains 13 residues. Germline V gives CDR1 SGHAT, CDR2 FQDESV (reference sequence). V shed 8 bases and J shed 11 bases, with 21 bases lying between them. CDR3 loop: CASARRQNNEQYF. Written as DNA, the CDR3 is TGTGCCAGCGCAAGAAGGCAAAACAATGAGCAGTACTTC.

The genes are TRBV20-1 and TRBJ2-7, with D uncertain. CDR1 DFQATT and CDR2 SNEGSKA come from the germline V gene (reference sequence). This CDR3 comprises 11 residues. Trimming took off 5 bases at V and 6 bases at J, with 11 bases between the two ends. CDR3 coding DNA: TGCAGTGCTCCTCTACTCGGCGAGCAGTACTTC. It is translated as CSAPLLGEQYF.

The chain couples TRBV6-5 to TRBJ2-7, with TRBD2 as a possible D gene (5 bases). This CDR3 is 14 amino acids long. The ends were cut back, 0 bases at V and 4 bases at J, with 10 bases in the middle. CDR1 MNHEY and CDR2 SVGAGI come from the germline V gene. This CDR3 is CASSYSGGGYEQYF. DNA for the CDR3: TGTGCCAGCAGTTACTCGGGCGGAGGTTACGAGCAGTACTTC.

In this sample, this clonotype turned up a few times. The chain is built from TRBV20-1 and TRBJ2-7; D might be TRBD2 (6 bases). Gene TRBJ2-5 matches the end of the DNA better, so the J call may be wrong. The CDR3 length is 13 residues. Germline loops: CDR1 DFQATT, CDR2 SNEGSKA (reference sequence). The CDR3 region is CSAIAELQETQYF. The CDR3 DNA reads TGCAGCGCAATAGCGGAACTCCAAGAGACCCAGTACTTC.

The rearrangement uses TRBV7-8 and TRBJ2-1; no reliable D call. The CDR3 spans 16 residues. V lost 3 bases and J lost 4, with 16 bases in between. Germline CDR1 reads SGHVS; CDR2 reads FQNEAQ. For the CDR3, the DNA is TGTGCCAGCAGCTTGGTCGGCGGAGAATCTTACAATGAGCAGTTCTTC. Encoded protein: CASSLVGGESYNEQFF. The full variable domain, in which reference TRBV7-8 and TRBJ2-1 provide the parts outside the CDR3, is GAGVSQSPRYKVAKRGQDVALRCDPISGHVSLFWYQQALGQGPEFLTYFQNEAQLDKSGLPSDRFFAERPEGSVSTLKIQRTQQEDSAVYLCASSLVGGESYNEQFFGPGTRLTVL.

This clonotype has more than one count but fewer than ten. The rearrangement uses TRBV7-9 and TRBJ2-1, with a tentative D call TRBD2 (5 bases). The CDR3 is 20 amino acids. The V gene lost 1 base and the J gene lost 0 bases, with 22 bases spanning the gap. Germline V gives CDR1 SEHNR, CDR2 FQNEAQ (reference sequence). DNA for the CDR3: TGTGCCAGCAGCTTAGTTTTCGAGTGGTGGCGGGCGAACTCCTACAATGAGCAGTTCTTC. This sequence encodes CASSLVFEWWRANSYNEQFF.

The chain links TRBV16 to TRBJ1-1; D gene ambiguous. Germline V gives CDR1 KGHSY, CDR2 FQNENV. Trimming shortened V by 0 bases and J by 0 bases, and 8 bases separated the two germline ends. The CDR3 is 15 amino acids. The CDR3 coding sequence is TGTGCCAGCAGCCAATCCACAGCGATGAACACTGAAGCTTTCTTT. It translates to CASSQSTAMNTEAFF.

This clonotype turned up a few times. This sequence joins TRBV28 and TRBJ2-1, with TRBD1 matching 7 bases. This CDR3 is 13 amino acids long. After removal of 6 bases from V and 8 bases from J, the junction contained 7 bases not matched to a gene. CDR1 and CDR2 (germline): MDHEN, SYDVKM. The CDR3 sequence: CASSPGQIDEQFF. Written as DNA, the CDR3 is TGTGCCAGCAGCCCGGGACAGATCGATGAGCAGTTCTTC.

This clonotype has just a few counts. The chain carries TRBV20-1 and TRBJ1-2; D ambiguous. V shed 3 bases and J shed 4 bases, with 6 bases lying between them. The CDR3 spans 11 residues. CDR1 and CDR2 from the germline V gene are DFQATT and SNEGSKA (reference sequence). The CDR3 nucleotides are TGCAGTGCTAGTCGGGCCTATGGCTACACCTTC. Its translation is CSASRAYGYTF.

This chain links TRBV3-1 with TRBJ1-5; no clear D. Trimming pared 0 bases from V and 3 bases from J, leaving 12 bases between. Germline lookup yields CDR1 LGHDT and CDR2 YNNKEL (reference sequence). The CDR3 sequence is 16 residues long. CDR3 protein: CASSQDLPRHNQPQHF. The CDR3 DNA reads as TGTGCCAGCAGCCAAGATCTCCCGCGGCACAATCAGCCCCAGCATTTT.

This clonotype has just a few counts. The CDR3, as DNA: TGTGCCATCAGACCACCGGGACTAGCGGGATTCAATGAGCAGTTCTTC. Translating it yields CAIRPPGLAGFNEQFF. The V and J genes are TRBV10-3 and TRBJ2-1, with 13 bases identical to TRBD2. Per germline, CDR1 ENHRY and CDR2 SYGVKD. V lost 6 bases, J lost 6 bases, and 8 bases stayed unmatched. This CDR3 region has 16 residues.

This clonotype was seen only a few times. The chain couples TRBV5-5 to TRBJ2-7, with D possibly being TRBD2 (6 bases). Germline loops: CDR1 SGHKS, CDR2 YYEKEE (reference sequence). The CDR3 sequence is 15 residues long. With 4 bases removed from V and 1 base from J, the gap between germline ends came to 15 bases. The CDR3 here is CASSRGYLASYEQYF. As DNA, the CDR3 is TGTGCCAGCAGCCGGGGGTATCTAGCGTCCTACGAGCAGTACTTC.

On this clonotype: The junction shows a germline mismatch at one end, possibly a read error. The genes are TRBV12-3 or TRBV12-4 and TRBJ2-1, with D possibly being TRBD2 (6 bases). Gene TRBJ2-7 matches the end of the DNA better, so the J call may be wrong. The CDR3 spans 15 residues. CDR3 bases: TGTGCCTGCAGTAGGAGGGCGGTCTCCTACAATGAGCAGTACTTC. It is translated as CACSRRAVSYNEQYF.

The chain uses TRBV4-1 and TRBJ1-2; TRBD1 might be the D (5 bases). CDR1 and CDR2 (germline): MGHRA, YSYEKL. Trimming removed 0 bases from V and 6 bases from J, with 17 bases in between. The CDR3 runs to 16 residues. The CDR3 protein is CASSQDGVVGRDGYTF. CDR3 bases: TGCGCCAGCAGCCAAGACGGGGTCGTGGGGCGGGATGGCTACACCTTC.

This clonotype was seen ten or more times. The chain is built from TRBV12-3 or TRBV12-4 and TRBJ2-7; tentatively, D is TRBD2 (6 bases). V was shortened by 7 bases and J by 0 bases, with 10 bases between the two germline ends. The CDR3 is made up of 13 amino acids. The CDR3 loop reads CASTLGGSYEQYF. The CDR3 nucleotides are TGTGCCAGCACCCTCGGGGGCTCCTACGAGCAGTACTTC.

The gene calls are TRBV5-1 and TRBJ1-1; 8 nucleotides agree with TRBD1. CDR3 length: 13 amino acids. Trimming cost V 8 bases and J 1 base; bases outside gene matches: 4. Germline V lookup: CDR1 SGHRS, CDR2 YFSETQ. The CDR3 DNA reads TGCGCCAGTTACGGACAGGGGAACACTGAAGCTTTCTTT. Amino acids: CASYGQGNTEAFF.

The rearrangement joins TRBV12-3 or TRBV12-4 to TRBJ2-7; D uncertain. The CDR3 length is 14 residues. V lost 3 bases, J lost 3 bases, and 12 bases lay in between. The CDR3 reads CASSFVWPDYEQYF. CDR3 nucleotides: TGTGCCAGCAGTTTCGTGTGGCCCGACTACGAGCAGTACTTC.

Comment on this clonotype: The germline gene is not matched at one end of the junction; a read error may be the cause. V usage is TRBV11-2 and J usage is TRBJ2-1; no firm D call. Germline assignment: CDR1 SGHAT and CDR2 FQNNGV. CDR3 length: 14 amino acids. CDR3 protein: CASSLDGVYNERFF. The DNA for the CDR3 is TGTGCCAGCAGCTTAGATGGGGTGTACAATGAGCGGTTCTTC.

V usage is TRBV20-1 and J usage is TRBJ1-1; weak D call: TRBD1 (5 bases). Germline V CDR1 and CDR2: DFQATT, SNEGSKA (reference sequence). V shed 1 base and J shed 5 bases, with 11 bases lying between them. This CDR3 has 13 residues. The CDR3 sequence: CSARAGTSTEAFF. For the CDR3, the DNA is TGCAGTGCTAGAGCCGGGACCTCGACTGAAGCTTTCTTT.

The chain employs TRBV6-1 and TRBJ1-4, with 9 bases fitting TRBD1. The junction had 9 bases not matched to a gene; V was cut back by 7 bases and J by 6 bases. Germline V lookup: CDR1 MNHNS, CDR2 SASEGT. The CDR3 spans 15 residues. The CDR3 reads CASTHTGGLDEKLFF. As DNA, the CDR3 is TGTGCCAGCACACATACAGGGGGCCTGGATGAAAAACTGTTTTTT.

This clonotype appeared a few times. The chain links TRBV28 to TRBJ2-1; TRBD2 aligns across 7 bases. The germline CDR1 and CDR2 sequences are MDHEN and SYDVKM. With 6 bases clipped from V and 3 bases from J, the junction kept 2 bases outside the gene matches. The CDR3 spans 13 residues. CDR3 loop: CASRLAVYNEQFF. CDR3 coding DNA: TGTGCCAGCAGGCTAGCGGTCTACAATGAGCAGTTCTTC.

This clonotype has only a few counts. The chain combines TRBV29-1 with TRBJ1-1; D is perhaps TRBD1 (5 bases). The CDR3 has 11 residues. Between the trimmed V and J ends, which lost 6 bases and 7 bases, there was a span of 12 bases. Germline V CDR1 and CDR2: SQVTM, ANQGSEA. The CDR3 here is CSVPTELEAFF. As DNA, the CDR3 is TGCAGCGTACCGACAGAGCTTGAAGCTTTCTTT.

The chain is built from TRBV5-1 and TRBJ1-1; 12 positions match TRBD1. CDR1 is SGHRS and CDR2 is YFSETQ in the germline V gene. The CDR3 sequence is 18 residues long. Germline trimming cut 1 base from V and 7 bases from J; bases unmatched to any gene: 14. DNA for the CDR3: TGCGCCAGCAGCTTGCTCTTCTCCGGGACAGGGGGCGGCTGTGAAGCTTTCTTT. It translates to CASSLLFSGTGGGCEAFF.

V gene TRBV30 combines with J gene TRBJ2-7; possibly TRBD1 for D (5 bases). CDR1 is GTSNPN and CDR2 is SVGIG in the germline V gene (reference sequence). The V end was cut by 4 bases, the J end by 7 bases, with 11 bases between. CDR3 length equals 11 residues. This CDR3 reads CAWTPGREQYF. The CDR3 DNA sequence: TGTGCCTGGACCCCAGGGCGAGAGCAGTACTTC.

The chain links TRBV3-1 to TRBJ2-7, with D perhaps being TRBD1 or TRBD2 (5 bases each). Trimming removed 1 base at V and 2 bases at J, with 12 bases between. The CDR3 contains 15 residues. CDR1 is LGHDT, CDR2 YNNKEL, per germline (reference sequence). The DNA of the CDR3 is TGTGCCAGCAGCCAAGGGGGACCTTCGACCTACGAGCAGTACTTC. Translation: CASSQGGPSTYEQYF.

With regard to this clonotype: Relative to the germline gene, one junction end is altered; a read error may explain this. The chain links TRBV12-5 to TRBJ2-1, with TRBD2 matching 12 bases. The CDR3 is made up of 17 amino acids. CDR1 LGHNT and CDR2 FRNRAP come from the germline V gene. The CDR3 nucleotides read TGTGCTAGTGGTTTCCTCCTAGCGGGAGGGACCTACAATGAGCAGCTCTTC. Encoded protein: CASGFLLAGGTYNEQLF. Full variable domain (outside the CDR3, taken from reference TRBV12-5 and TRBJ2-1): DARVTQTPRHKVTEMGQEVTMRCQPILGHNTVFWYRQTMMQGLELLAYFRNRAPLDDSGMPKDRFSAEMPDATLATLKIQPSEPRDSAVYFCASGFLLAGGTYNEQLFGPGTRLTVL.

This chain links TRBV6-1 with TRBJ1-2; 11 bases align to TRBD1. The germline CDR1 and CDR2 sequences are MNHNS and SASEGT. V lost 0 bases to trimming and J lost 4 bases; unmatched junction nucleotides: 1. CDR3 length: 15 residues. The chain's CDR3 is CASSEAGQGGYGYTF. The CDR3 nucleotides are TGTGCCAGCAGTGAAGCGGGACAGGGGGGCTATGGCTACACCTTC.

V and J are TRBV10-1 and TRBJ1-1, with D unresolved. CDR3 length equals 14 residues. V was clipped by 2 bases and J by 5 bases, with 12 bases between them. Germline V gene sequence: CDR1 WNHNN, CDR2 SYGVQD (reference sequence). The CDR3 DNA reads TGCGCCAGCAGTGAGAGAATTGAGGGTACTGAAGCTTTCTTT. Translation gives CASSERIEGTEAFF.